This TCR beta chain is from a study of T cells in Graves' hyperthyroidism and ophthalmopathy. Germline V lookup: CDR1 LNHDA, CDR2 SQIVND (reference sequence). This CDR3 is built from 15 residues. The V end was cut by 7 bases, the J end by 0 bases, with 15 bases between. Using RNA transcripts as the source, TCR beta CDR3 regions were amplified. A set of HTBI primers served as the primers for a first-round RT-PCR of the TCR CDR3. TCRdb reprocessed the multiplex PCR reads via MiXCR and lists one record per CDR3 protein. The sample has over 350,000 distinct CDR3 sequences; approximately 17% are singletons. Study-wide results and caveats: With a median lead of about 6.9 months before onset, the model predicted ophthalmopathy. Among clonotypes expanded in thyroid above 0.001, most were also found in blood.

This clonotype was seen more than once but under ten times. Its antigen remains unknown. The sample was blood. The clonotype comes from a man between 18 and 35 years old with Graves' ophthalmopathy. The chain couples TRBV19 to TRBJ1-1; D is possibly TRBD1 (5 bases). CDR3 amino acids: CASTLGGFMNTEAFF. The DNA of the CDR3 is TGTGCCAGTACCCTGGGGGGATTTATGAACACTGAAGCTTTCTTT.